This passage covers 10 T cell receptor beta chains from one sample sequenced in a study of post-analysis software for immune sequencing data. Unique molecular identifiers were built into the TCR beta cDNA libraries. TCRdb used MiXCR to reprocess the PCR reads, holding one entry per CDR3 protein. Of some 700,000 distinct CDR3 sequences listed, around 64% are singletons. Whole-study results and caveats: Five TRBV segments, including TRBV5-6, TRBV5-1 and TRBV20-1, were more frequent in patients than controls.

The antigens these receptors bind are not known. Sequencing used blood. All receptors come from a girl aged 2-15 years with multiple sclerosis.

The genes are TRBV4-3 and TRBJ1-2, with TRBD1 matching 8 bases. This CDR3 region has 17 residues. Germline trimming cut 4 bases from V and 6 bases from J; bases unmatched to any gene: 16. Germline CDR1 is LGHNA and CDR2 is YSLEER. CDR3 residues: CASSPGTGDSSFHGYTF. The DNA of the CDR3 is TGCGCCAGCAGCCCTGGGACAGGCGACTCGTCGTTCCATGGCTACACCTTC.

CDR3 protein: CSVGYGGWPTEAFF. The DNA of the CDR3 is TGCAGCGTCGGATATGGGGGGTGGCCGACTGAAGCTTTCTTT. V is TRBV29-1 and J is TRBJ1-1; weak D call: TRBD1 (5 bases). This CDR3 spans 14 amino acids. Germline assignment: CDR1 SQVTM and CDR2 ANQGSEA. V lost 6 bases and J lost 5, with 19 bases in between. Variable domain in full (rest from reference TRBV29-1 and TRBJ1-1): SAVISQKPSRDICQRGTSLTIQCQVDSQVTMMFWYRQQPGQSLTLIATANQGSEATYESGFVIDKFPISRPNLTFSTLTVSNMSPEDSSIYLCSVGYGGWPTEAFFGQGTRLTVV.

The V and J genes are TRBV10-2 and TRBJ2-5; D unclear. The CDR3 spans 11 residues. The germline V gene encodes CDR1 WSHSY and CDR2 SAAADI. Trimming removed 6 bases from V and 11 bases from J, with 13 bases in between. The CDR3 DNA follows: TGCGCCAGCAGGTCCGGCAATGAGCAGTACTTC. This gives the protein CASRSGNEQYF.

The V call is TRBV5-4, the J call TRBJ1-1; D is perhaps TRBD1 (6 bases). CDR1 SGHNT and CDR2 YYREEE come from the germline V gene (reference sequence). V gave up 3 bases and J gave up 12 bases, with 18 bases separating them. This CDR3 is built from 13 residues. Here the CDR3 reads CASSYSPGELSFF. For the CDR3, the DNA is TGTGCCAGCAGCTACTCTCCAGGGGAGCTTTCTTTCTTT.

This rearrangement joins TRBV5-1 to TRBJ1-2; 8 positions agree with TRBD1. This CDR3 is built from 14 residues. V dropped 2 bases and J dropped 7; count of bases not matched to a gene: 7. The germline gives CDR1 SGHRS, CDR2 YFSETQ. The CDR3 loop reads CASSFDGQGGGYTF. The CDR3 DNA is TGCGCCAGCAGCTTCGACGGACAGGGCGGTGGCTACACCTTC.

This clonotype was observed a single time. The chain carries TRBV7-2 and TRBJ1-1; no reliable D call. CDR1 and CDR2 (germline): SGHTA, FQGNSA. V was pared by 1 base and J by 0 bases, with 15 bases between. The CDR3 is made up of 17 amino acids. The CDR3 DNA reads as TGTGCCAGCAGCTTAGTCCCCATCGGCACTCTGAACACTGAAGCTTTCTTT. Translating gives CASSLVPIGTLNTEAFF.

J is TRBJ2-1 and V is TRBV3-1, with D possibly matching TRBD1 (6 bases). Germline V gives CDR1 LGHDT, CDR2 YNNKEL (reference sequence). The CDR3 length is 15 residues. V gave up 4 bases and J gave up 0 bases, with 10 bases separating them. The CDR3 DNA reads TGTGCCAGCAGCCGCCCCAGGGGCTCCTACAATGAGCAGTTCTTC. The encoded protein is CASSRPRGSYNEQFF.

The chain recombines TRBV12-3 or TRBV12-4 with TRBJ1-2; TRBD1 is a possible D gene (5 bases). Between the trimmed V and J ends, which lost 5 bases and 8 bases, there was a span of 15 bases. This CDR3 region has 13 residues. The CDR3 DNA follows: TGTGCCAGCAGTACCGACAGAGCCCCCGGCTACACCTTC. Translating it yields CASSTDRAPGYTF.

The sample holds a few counts of this clonotype. The rearrangement links TRBV29-1 to TRBJ1-2; D remains unclear. CDR3 size: 12 residues. V shed 1 base and J shed 6 bases, with 9 bases lying between them. Per germline, CDR1 SQVTM and CDR2 ANQGSEA. The CDR3 loop is CSVEGRVDGYTF. Written as DNA, the CDR3 is TGCAGCGTTGAAGGCCGGGTTGATGGCTACACCTTC. Full variable domain (outside the CDR3, taken from reference TRBV29-1 and TRBJ1-2): SAVISQKPSRDICQRGTSLTIQCQVDSQVTMMFWYRQQPGQSLTLIATANQGSEATYESGFVIDKFPISRPNLTFSTLTVSNMSPEDSSIYLCSVEGRVDGYTFGSGTRLTVV.

The chain employs TRBV7-2 and TRBJ2-5; TRBD2 matches 10 bases. After removal of 6 bases from V and 4 bases from J, the junction contained 11 bases not matched to a gene. The CDR3 is 16 residues long. Germline CDR1 reads SGHTA; CDR2 reads FQGNSA. CDR3 DNA: TGTGCCAGCAGGCACTCTAGCGGGGGTAGGGGAGAGACCCAGTACTTC. This encodes CASRHSSGGRGETQYF.